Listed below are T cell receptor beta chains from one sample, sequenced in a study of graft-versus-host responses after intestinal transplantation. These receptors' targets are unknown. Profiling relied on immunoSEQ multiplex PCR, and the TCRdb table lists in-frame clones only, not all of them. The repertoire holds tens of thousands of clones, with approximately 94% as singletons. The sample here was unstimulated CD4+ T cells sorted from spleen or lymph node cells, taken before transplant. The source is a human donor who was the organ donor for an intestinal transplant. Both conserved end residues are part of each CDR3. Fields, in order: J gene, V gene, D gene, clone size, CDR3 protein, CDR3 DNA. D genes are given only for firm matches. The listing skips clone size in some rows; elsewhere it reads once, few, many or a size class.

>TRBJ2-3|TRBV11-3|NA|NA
CASSLDSGSGGTDTQYF
TGTGCCAGCAGCTTAGATTCGGGGTCCGGGGGCACAGATACGCAGTATTTT
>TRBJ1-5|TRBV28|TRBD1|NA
CASGTGQGGNQPQHF
TGTGCCAGCGGAACGGGACAGGGTGGCAATCAGCCCCAGCATTTT
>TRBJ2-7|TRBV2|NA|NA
CASSEAPYEQYF
TGTGCCAGCAGTGAAGCCCCCTACGAGCAGTACTTC
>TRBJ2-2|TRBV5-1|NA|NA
CASSLSMAGELFF
TGCGCCAGCAGCTTGTCTATGGCCGGGGAGCTGTTTTTT
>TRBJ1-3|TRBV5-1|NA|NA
CASSYQAGGSGNTIYF
TGCGCCAGCAGTTACCAAGCCGGTGGCTCTGGAAACACCATATATTTT
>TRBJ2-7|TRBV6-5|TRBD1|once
CASSYSMGQGIYEQYF
TGTGCCAGCAGTTACTCGATGGGACAGGGTATCTACGAGCAGTACTTC
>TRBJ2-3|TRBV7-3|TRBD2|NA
CASSPGLAPDTQYF
TGTGCCAGCAGCCCCGGACTAGCACCAGATACGCAGTATTTT
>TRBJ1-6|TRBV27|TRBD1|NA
CASGRGQGNSPLHF
TGTGCCAGTGGCCGAGGACAGGGGAATTCACCCCTCCACTTT
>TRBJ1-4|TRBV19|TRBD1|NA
CASSIVPGQGKEKLFF
TGTGCCAGTAGTATAGTTCCGGGACAGGGGAAGGAAAAACTGTTTTTT
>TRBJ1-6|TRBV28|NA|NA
CASSLIGTISPLHF
TGTGCCAGCAGTCTTATCGGCACTATTTCACCCCTCCACTTT
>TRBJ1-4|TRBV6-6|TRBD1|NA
CASSEPDRVANEKLFF
TGTGCCAGCAGCGAGCCCGACAGGGTCGCTAATGAAAAACTGTTTTTT
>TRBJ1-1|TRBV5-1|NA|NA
CASSFLGGEHTEAFF
TGCGCCAGCAGCTTTCTAGGGGGGGAACACACTGAAGCTTTCTTT
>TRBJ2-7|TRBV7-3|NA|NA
CASSLTGTAANEQYF
TGTGCCAGCAGCTTGACAGGTACAGCTGCGAACGAGCAGTACTTC
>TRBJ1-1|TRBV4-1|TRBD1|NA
CASRRDRGRTEAFF
TGCGCCAGCAGACGGGACAGGGGGCGGACTGAAGCTTTCTTT
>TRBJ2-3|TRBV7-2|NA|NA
CASSLLGAFTDTQYF
TGTGCCAGCAGCTTACTAGGAGCTTTCACAGATACGCAGTATTTT
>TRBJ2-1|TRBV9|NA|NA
CASSVGYPSSYNEQFF
TGTGCCAGCAGCGTAGGGTACCCAAGCTCCTACAATGAGCAGTTCTTC
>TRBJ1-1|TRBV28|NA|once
CASSLVELTEAFF
TGTGCCAGCAGTTTAGTCGAGTTGACTGAAGCTTTCTTT
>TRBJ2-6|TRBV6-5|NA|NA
CASSWDSGANVLTF
TGTGCCAGCAGTTGGGACTCTGGGGCCAACGTCCTGACTTTC
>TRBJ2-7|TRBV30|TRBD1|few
CAWSSRQGKEQYF
TGTGCCTGGAGTTCTCGACAGGGAAAAGAGCAGTACTTC
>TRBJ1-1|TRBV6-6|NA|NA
CASSYGHTEAFF
TGTGCCAGCAGTTACGGGCACACTGAAGCTTTCTTT
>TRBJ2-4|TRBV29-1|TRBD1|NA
CSVDREEGIQYF
TGCAGCGTGGACAGGGAAGAAGGCATTCAGTACTTC
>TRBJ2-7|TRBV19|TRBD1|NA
CASSATGRNEQYF
TGTGCCAGTAGTGCGACAGGGCGGAACGAGCAGTACTTC
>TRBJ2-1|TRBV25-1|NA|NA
CASRTEVFNEQFF
TGTGCCAGCAGGACGGAGGTGTTCAATGAGCAGTTCTTC
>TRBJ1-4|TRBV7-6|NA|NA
CASSFRGGTTNEKLFF
TGTGCCAGCAGCTTTAGGGGAGGCACAACTAATGAAAAACTGTTTTTT
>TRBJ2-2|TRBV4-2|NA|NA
CASSQGGQLPGELFF
TGTGCCAGCAGCCAAGGGGGACAACTCCCCGGGGAGCTGTTTTTT
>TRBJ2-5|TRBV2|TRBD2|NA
CASSEGLAGVTQYF
TGTGCCAGCAGTGAAGGGCTAGCGGGGGTGACCCAGTACTTC
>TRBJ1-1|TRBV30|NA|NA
CAWSIRGTEAFF
TGTGCCTGGAGTATCCGGGGGACTGAAGCTTTCTTT
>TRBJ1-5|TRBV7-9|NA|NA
CASSLSGRREPQHF
TGTGCCAGCAGCTTATCGGGCAGAAGGGAGCCCCAGCATTTT
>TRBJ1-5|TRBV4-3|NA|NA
CASSQDYGDQPQHF
TGCGCCAGCAGCCAAGATTACGGGGATCAGCCCCAGCATTTT
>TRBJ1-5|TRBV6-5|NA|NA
CASSYDSYSNQPQHF
TGTGCCAGCAGTTACGACAGCTATAGCAATCAGCCCCAGCATTTT
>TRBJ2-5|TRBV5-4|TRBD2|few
CASSLSGGAGETQYF
TGTGCCAGCAGCCTTAGCGGGGGGGCCGGTGAGACCCAGTACTTC
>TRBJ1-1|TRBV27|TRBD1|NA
CASSSVGTASEAFF
TGTGCCAGCAGTTCCGTCGGGACAGCCAGTGAAGCTTTCTTT
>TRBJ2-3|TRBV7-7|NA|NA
CASSLGLGDTQYF
TGTGCTAGCAGCTTAGGATTGGGAGATACGCAGTATTTT
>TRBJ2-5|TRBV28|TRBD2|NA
CASRSSSGGGETQYF
TGTGCCAGCAGATCCTCTAGCGGGGGGGGTGAGACCCAGTACTTC
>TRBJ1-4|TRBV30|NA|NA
CALDSLNEKLFF
TGTGCCTTGGACAGCCTTAATGAAAAACTGTTTTTT
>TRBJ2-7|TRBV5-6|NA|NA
CASSLGGLNEQYF
TGTGCCAGCAGCTTGGGGGGATTAAACGAGCAGTACTTC
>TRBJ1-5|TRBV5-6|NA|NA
CASSLGSNQPQHF
TGTGCCAGCAGCTTGGGGAGCAATCAGCCCCAGCATTTT
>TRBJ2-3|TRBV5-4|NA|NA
CASSLDPRKGQDTQYF
TGTGCCAGCAGCTTAGATCCGCGGAAGGGGCAGGATACGCAGTATTTT
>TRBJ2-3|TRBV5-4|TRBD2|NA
CASSPFLAGGHTDTQYF
TGTGCCAGCAGCCCCTTCCTAGCGGGGGGGCATACAGATACGCAGTATTTT
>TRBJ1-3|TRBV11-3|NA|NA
CASSRGNGNTIYF
TGTGCCAGCAGCCGTGGGAATGGAAACACCATATATTTT
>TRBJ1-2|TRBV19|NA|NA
CASSTEGSGGYTF
TGTGCCAGTAGCACTGAGGGAAGCGGTGGCTACACCTTC
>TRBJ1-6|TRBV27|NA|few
CASRLRDSPLHF
TGTGCCAGCAGGTTAAGGGATTCACCCCTCCACTTT
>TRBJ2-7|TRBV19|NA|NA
CASSIVLKVDEQYF
TGTGCCAGTAGTATAGTACTCAAAGTGGACGAGCAGTACTTC
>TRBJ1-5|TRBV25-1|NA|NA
CASRGGSNQPQHF
TGTGCCAGCAGGGGGGGGAGTAATCAGCCCCAGCATTTT
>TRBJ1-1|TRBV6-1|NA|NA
CASSEAGDPGAFF
TGTGCCAGCAGTGAAGCGGGGGACCCAGGGGCTTTCTTT
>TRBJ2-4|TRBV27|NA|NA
CASSSRVAKNIQYF
TGTGCCAGCAGCTCCCGGGTAGCCAAAAACATTCAGTACTTC
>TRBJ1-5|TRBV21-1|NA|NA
CASSKGQGNQPQHF
TGTGCCAGCAGCAAAGGACAGGGCAATCAGCCCCAGCATTTT